These 10 T cell receptor beta chains originate from one sample sequenced in a study of blood T cells in healthy people across ages. Next came a second PCR, run for about 7 to 11 cycles, which used a sample-barcoded 5' primer along with a J-beta primer mix. TCRdb recomputed calls from the 5' RACE reads with MiXCR, one row per CDR3 protein. The repertoire holds some 1,000,000 distinct CDR3 sequences, around 27% seen once, with 0.75% in the top ten. These same data were also listed under a study on T cells of mothers and their children.

The specimen sequenced was blood. These receptors came from a girl aged 2 to 9 in good health.

The chain is built from TRBV6-2 or TRBV6-3 and TRBJ1-5; D is possibly TRBD1 (5 bases). Germline V gene data show CDR1 as MNHEY and CDR2 as SVGEGT. V dropped 5 bases and J dropped 5 bases, with 16 bases sitting between them. The CDR3 sequence is 15 residues long. The CDR3 loop is CASSRVGTGDQPQHF. CDR3 coding DNA: TGTGCCAGCAGTCGCGTCGGGACGGGAGATCAGCCCCAGCATTTT.

J is TRBJ2-2 and V is TRBV7-2; 13 nucleotides align to TRBD2. V trimming: 8 bases; J trimming: 4 bases; junction bases outside the gene matches: 1. The CDR3 runs 14 residues. Germline V gene data show CDR1 as SGHTA and CDR2 as FQGNSA. The CDR3, as DNA: TGTGCCAGCGGGACTAGCGGGGCCACCGGGGAGCTGTTTTTT. It encodes CASGTSGATGELFF.

There are a few counts of this clonotype. The chain carries TRBV20-1 and TRBJ1-1, with 7 positions matching TRBD1. Germline-derived CDR1 and CDR2 are DFQATT and SNEGSKA (reference sequence). V lost 0 bases, J lost 3 bases, and 7 bases stayed unmatched. This CDR3 is built from 15 residues. CDR3 in amino acids: CSARDIEGAYTEAFF. CDR3 coding DNA: TGCAGTGCTAGAGATATCGAGGGGGCCTACACTGAAGCTTTCTTT.

This clonotype has only one observation. This chain connects TRBV20-1 to TRBJ2-1; 8 nucleotides match TRBD2. V gave up 3 bases and J gave up 3 bases; unmatched junction bases: 4. The CDR3 loop spans 14 amino acids. CDR1 is DFQATT, CDR2 SNEGSKA, per germline (reference sequence). The CDR3 protein is CSASGRVVYNEQFF. The CDR3 region has the DNA TGCAGTGCTAGCGGGAGGGTAGTCTACAATGAGCAGTTCTTC.

The chain has TRBV27 and TRBJ2-5, with D perhaps matching TRBD2 (5 bases). The CDR3 loop spans 12 amino acids. Germline V gene data show CDR1 as MNHEY and CDR2 as SMNVEV (reference sequence). V dropped 5 bases and J dropped 7 bases, with 11 bases sitting between them. CDR3 region: CASSPGSGTQYF. Here the CDR3 DNA reads TGTGCCAGCAGTCCGGGGTCGGGGACCCAGTACTTC.

The rearrangement joins TRBV4-3 to TRBJ2-1, with D possibly called TRBD1 or TRBD2 (6 bases each). This CDR3 has 17 amino acids. Deletions cut 0 bases from V and 5 bases from J, with 17 bases between. Germline V gene sequence: CDR1 LGHNA, CDR2 YSLEER. The CDR3 region has the DNA TGCGCCAGCAGCCAAGAGTGGGGGGCTGGCTTTGACAATGAGCAGTTCTTC. Protein product: CASSQEWGAGFDNEQFF.

This clonotype was observed a few times. The chain recombines TRBV2 with TRBJ2-1; D is perhaps TRBD2 (6 bases). The J call may not be correct, given that the DNA end is closer to TRBJ2-7. The CDR3 length is 15 residues. In germline, CDR1 is SNHLY, CDR2 FYNNEI. The CDR3 DNA reads TGTGCCAGCAGTGAGGGTGCGGGGCCCTCCTACGAGCAGTACTTC. Amino acid sequence: CASSEGAGPSYEQYF.

This chain joins TRBV20-1 and TRBJ2-7; D unresolved. V lost 0 bases and J 1 base, leaving 7 bases between the germline ends. The CDR3 runs 13 residues. Germline-derived CDR1 and CDR2 are DFQATT and SNEGSKA (reference sequence). The CDR3 nucleotides read TGCAGTGCTAGAGATTTTAGTTCCTACGAGCAGTACTTC. This sequence encodes CSARDFSSYEQYF.

The J gene is TRBJ2-5, the V gene TRBV20-1, with D perhaps TRBD2 (6 bases). The tail of the sequence fits TRBJ2-7 better, so the J call may be wrong. From germline, CDR1 is DFQATT and CDR2 SNEGSKA (reference sequence). The CDR3 has 15 amino acids. Here the CDR3 reads CSARSSGGVWNEQYF. Here the CDR3 DNA reads TGCAGTGCTAGGTCCAGCGGAGGGGTCTGGAACGAGCAGTACTTC.

There are a few counts of this clonotype. The chain carries TRBV24-1 and TRBJ2-2, with TRBD1 matching 7 bases. Trimming cost V 2 bases and J 3 bases; bases outside gene matches: 5. Germline V gives CDR1 KGHDR, CDR2 SFDVKD. The CDR3 sequence is 16 residues long. The CDR3 region is CATSDWDSGYTGELFF. The CDR3, as DNA: TGTGCCACCAGTGATTGGGACAGTGGTTACACCGGGGAGCTGTTTTTT.